Below, 31 T cell receptor beta chains from the same sample are listed, as sequenced in a study of blood T cell repertoires in COVID-19. Clones were read by immunoSEQ multiplex PCR, and TCRdb kept only the in-frame ones, dropping some. Of 150,000 to 200,000 clones listed, approximately 86% are singletons. The sequencing input was PBMCs or T cells enriched from blood (not recorded which). The receptors stem from a woman in her thirties or forties in a cohort exposed to, infected with or recovered from COVID-19 (not recorded which).

This clone occurred many times. The chain uses TRBV13 and TRBJ1-3; unclear D gene. The CDR3 covers 15 residues. Trimming cost V 5 bases and J 0 bases, with 11 bases left between them. Germline lookup yields CDR1 PRHDT and CDR2 FYEKMQ (reference sequence). CDR3 sequence: CASSPRRDSGNTIYF. CDR3 sequence (DNA): TGTGCCAGCAGCCCAAGACGGGACTCTGGAAACACCATATATTTT. Full variable domain (missing parts from reference TRBV13 and TRBJ1-3): AAGVIQSPRHLIKEKRETATLKCYPIPRHDTVYWYQQGPGQDPQFLISFYEKMQSDKGSIPDRFSAQQFSDYHSELNMSSLELGDSALYFCASSPRRDSGNTIYFGEGSWLTVV.

For the CDR3, the DNA is TGTGCCAGTAAGATAGGACAGGGGGACACTGAAGCTTTCTTT. Translating it yields CASKIGQGDTEAFF. The J gene is TRBJ1-1, the V gene TRBV19, with 10 bases aligning to TRBD1. The germline V gene encodes CDR1 LNHDA and CDR2 SQIVND (reference sequence). The CDR3 contains 14 residues. The trim removed 7 bases at V and 3 bases at J, leaving 5 bases unmatched.

The V gene is TRBV4-1, the J gene TRBJ1-1; D is unclear. V lost 1 base to trimming and J lost 5 bases, with 20 bases between them. Germline CDR1 reads MGHRA; CDR2 reads YSYEKL. The CDR3 runs 17 residues. CDR3 bases: TGCGCCAGCAGCCAAGGTCCCGTTGGCGTTCCGGGGACTGAAGCTTTCTTT. Amino acids: CASSQGPVGVPGTEAFF.

The CDR3 sequence is CASSPDRANYGYTF. The CDR3 DNA reads TGTGCCAGCAGTCCGGACAGGGCGAACTATGGCTACACCTTC. This chain links TRBV6-5 with TRBJ1-2, with 8 bases lining up with TRBD1. Germline CDR1 is MNHEY and CDR2 is SVGAGI. CDR3 length: 14 amino acids. After removal of 5 bases from V and 2 bases from J, the junction contained 4 bases not matched to a gene.

This clone was observed a single time. The J gene is TRBJ2-2, the V gene TRBV7-9; D gene uncertain. This CDR3 has 15 residues. Per germline, CDR1 SEHNR and CDR2 FQNEAQ (reference sequence). V lost 5 bases and J 4 bases, leaving 14 bases between the germline ends. CDR3 residues: CASSKQSPSTGELFF. CDR3 coding DNA: TGTGCCAGCAGCAAACAGTCCCCGTCCACCGGGGAGCTGTTTTTT.

V is TRBV28 and J is TRBJ1-5; D is possibly TRBD1 (5 bases). Germline V gene data show CDR1 as MDHEN and CDR2 as SYDVKM. The germline V and J ends were trimmed by 3 bases and 7 bases, with 13 bases remaining between them. The CDR3 loop spans 14 amino acids. This CDR3 is CASSFSGGGQPQHF. As DNA, the CDR3 is TGTGCCAGCAGTTTTTCCGGGGGTGGACAGCCCCAGCATTTT. Full variable domain (outside the CDR3, taken from reference TRBV28 and TRBJ1-5): DVKVTQSSRYLVKRTGEKVFLECVQDMDHENMFWYRQDPGLGLRLIYFSYDVKMKEKGDIPEGYSVSREKKERFSLILESASTNQTSMYLCASSFSGGGQPQHFGDGTRLSIL.

The CDR3 nucleotides are TGTGCCTGGAGTCGCCAAGCGGGGATCTCTGGGGCCAACGTCCTGACTTTC. This translates into CAWSRQAGISGANVLTF. The chain uses TRBV30 and TRBJ2-6, with 7 bases lining up with TRBD2. Germline values: CDR1 GTSNPN, CDR2 SVGIG (reference sequence). CDR3 length: 17 amino acids. V gave up 2 bases and J gave up 0 bases; unmatched junction bases: 7. The entire variable domain, with the rest obtained from reference TRBV30 and TRBJ2-6, is as follows: SQTIHQWPATLVQPVGSPLSLECTVEGTSNPNLYWYRQAAGRGLQLLFYSVGIGQISSEVPQNLSASRPQDRQFILSSKKLLLSDSGFYLCAWSRQAGISGANVLTFGAGSRLTVL.

This chain joins TRBV3-1 (or the pseudogene TRBV3-2) and TRBJ1-6; D unclear. This CDR3 has 15 residues. Germline lookup yields CDR1 LGHDT and CDR2 YNNKEL (reference sequence). V shed 2 bases and J shed 4 bases, with 9 bases lying between them. CDR3 region: CASSQRQDYNSPLHF. DNA of the CDR3: TGTGCCAGCAGCCAAAGACAAGATTATAATTCACCCCTCCACTTT.

V usage is TRBV7-2 and J usage is TRBJ1-6; 7 nucleotides match TRBD1. CDR3 size: 15 residues. Losses at the gene ends were 5 bases for V and 11 bases for J; bases not matched to a gene: 12. CDR1 is SGHTA, CDR2 FQGNSA, per germline. CDR3 region: CASSARTVTGAPLHF. CDR3 coding DNA: TGTGCCAGCAGCGCACGGACTGTTACAGGGGCACCCCTCCACTTT.

The DNA for the CDR3 is TGTGCCAGCAGCTACTCTCTAGCGGTTGAAGCTTTCTTT. Translated: CASSYSLAVEAFF. The V call is TRBV5-4, the J call TRBJ1-1; D remains unclear. The germline gives CDR1 SGHNT, CDR2 YYREEE (reference sequence). The CDR3 covers 13 residues. Trimming left V 3 bases short and J 7 bases short, with 13 bases between.

This chain links TRBV6-5 with TRBJ1-1; TRBD1 matches 10 bases. The germline V gene has CDR1 MNHEY and CDR2 SVGAGI. CDR3 length: 14 residues. Unmatched junction bases numbered 4, after V lost 4 bases and J lost 5 bases. The CDR3 protein is CASSWDRGSTEAFF. CDR3 DNA sequence: TGTGCCAGCAGTTGGGACAGGGGTTCGACTGAAGCTTTCTTT.

This chain links TRBV12-3 or TRBV12-4 with TRBJ2-7; no reliable D call. This CDR3 region has 12 residues. V was trimmed by 6 bases and J by 1 base, leaving 7 bases between them. DNA for the CDR3: TGTGCCAGCAGCTCCCCTTCCTACGAGCAGTACTTC. Translated: CASSSPSYEQYF.

V is TRBV7-2 and J is TRBJ2-3; 7 nucleotides agree with TRBD2. Trimming at V came to 2 bases and at J to 2 bases, leaving 4 bases not matched to a gene. Germline values: CDR1 SGHTA, CDR2 FQGNSA. The CDR3 extends over 15 amino acids. The CDR3 coding sequence is TGTGCCAGCAGCTTACGGCGGGAGACCACAGATACGCAGTATTTT. This encodes CASSLRRETTDTQYF. Variable domain in full (rest from reference TRBV7-2 and TRBJ2-3): GAGVSQSPSNKVTEKGKDVELRCDPISGHTALYWYRQSLGQGLEFLIYFQGNSAPDKSGLPSDRFSAERTGGSVSTLTIQRTQQEDSAVYLCASSLRRETTDTQYFGPGTRLTVL.

The CDR3 nucleotides are TGTGCCAGCAGCCGGACTGGTAGACAAGAGACCCAGTACTTC. Its translation is CASSRTGRQETQYF. This chain links TRBV7-9 with TRBJ2-5, with a possible D match to TRBD2 (5 bases). Germline lookup yields CDR1 SEHNR and CDR2 FQNEAQ (reference sequence). V gave up 5 bases and J gave up 2 bases, with 12 bases separating them. The CDR3 extends over 14 amino acids.

This chain's CDR3 is CASSRTTDTQYF. The CDR3 DNA reads TGTGCCAGCAGCCGGACTACAGATACGCAGTATTTT. The chain combines TRBV3-1 (or the pseudogene TRBV3-2) with TRBJ2-3, with TRBD2 as a possible D gene (5 bases). Trimming stripped 4 bases from V and 3 bases from J, with 5 bases between. Looked up from germline, CDR1 is LGHDT and CDR2 is YNNKEL (reference sequence). This CDR3 has 12 residues.

V is TRBV27 and J is TRBJ2-7, with 8 positions matching TRBD2. The V segment lost 2 bases and the J segment 3 bases; nucleotides outside the gene matches: 0. CDR3 size: 13 residues. Germline loops: CDR1 MNHEY, CDR2 SMNVEV (reference sequence). The CDR3 protein is CASSLTSGYEQYF. CDR3 nucleotide sequence: TGTGCCAGCAGTTTAACTAGCGGCTACGAGCAGTACTTC.

The chain uses TRBV29-1 and TRBJ1-4, with D possibly matching TRBD1 (6 bases). The germline V gene has CDR1 SQVTM and CDR2 ANQGSEA. The CDR3 has 14 residues. The V gene lost 6 bases and the J gene lost 8 bases, with 19 bases spanning the gap. This CDR3 is CSVSRGGGVEKLFF. Written as DNA, the CDR3 is TGCAGCGTCTCCCGGGGGGGCGGGGTGGAAAAACTGTTTTTT.

The chain carries TRBV13 and TRBJ2-3, with a weak D call TRBD2 (5 bases). CDR1 and CDR2 (germline): PRHDT, FYEKMQ (reference sequence). V was cut by 2 bases and J by 4 bases, with 16 bases left in between. CDR3 length equals 16 residues. The CDR3 here is CASSLWNANGADTQYF. CDR3 DNA: TGTGCCAGCAGCTTATGGAACGCGAACGGGGCAGATACGCAGTATTTT.

The V and J genes are TRBV7-6 and TRBJ2-5; D perhaps matches TRBD1 (5 bases). Trimming removed 0 bases from V and 5 bases from J, with 13 bases in between. The CDR3 consists of 15 residues. Germline assignment: CDR1 SGHVS and CDR2 FNYEAQ. The CDR3 region is CASSLAQGLVETQYF. The CDR3 nucleotides read TGTGCCAGCAGCTTAGCCCAGGGTCTTGTCGAGACCCAGTACTTC.

The chain has TRBV7-2 and TRBJ1-2, with a tentative D call TRBD1 (6 bases). V was shortened by 5 bases and J by 2 bases, with 12 bases between the two germline ends. This CDR3 is built from 14 residues. Germline V lookup: CDR1 SGHTA, CDR2 FQGNSA. The CDR3 reads CASSPRGQNYGYTF. CDR3 nucleotides: TGTGCCAGCAGCCCCCGAGGACAGAACTATGGCTACACCTTC.

This rearrangement joins TRBV6-4 to TRBJ2-1; a weak D match, TRBD1 (5 bases). This CDR3 spans 15 amino acids. Germline CDR1 MRHNA, CDR2 SNTAGT. Trimming left V 4 bases short and J 2 bases short, with 12 bases between. CDR3 in amino acids: CASSVKGVAYNEQFF. CDR3 coding DNA: TGTGCCAGCAGTGTTAAAGGGGTGGCCTACAATGAGCAGTTCTTC.

The chain carries TRBV4-3 and TRBJ2-7; the match to TRBD2 covers 7 bases. This CDR3 region has 17 residues. Germline CDR1 reads LGHNA; CDR2 reads YSLEER. J lost 2 bases, V lost 0 bases, and 10 bases had no gene match. This CDR3 reads CASSQDVGREPPYEQYF. CDR3 DNA sequence: TGCGCCAGCAGCCAAGATGTGGGGCGGGAGCCCCCCTACGAGCAGTACTTC.

V gene TRBV27 combines with J gene TRBJ1-4; D remains unclear. CDR3 length: 15 residues. From germline, CDR1 is MNHEY and CDR2 SMNVEV (reference sequence). V shed 5 bases and J shed 6 bases, with 16 bases lying between them. The CDR3 sequence is CASSPWGGGDEKLFF. As DNA, the CDR3 is TGTGCCAGCAGTCCCTGGGGTGGAGGTGATGAAAAACTGTTTTTT.

This chain links TRBV9 with TRBJ1-1; 8 bases agree with TRBD1. In germline, CDR1 is SGDLS, CDR2 YYNGEE. V dropped 1 base and J dropped 0; count of bases not matched to a gene: 8. The CDR3 totals 17 residues. CDR3 coding DNA: TGTGCCAGCAGCGTAACTGGACAGGGTTGGATGAACACTGAAGCTTTCTTT. Translated: CASSVTGQGWMNTEAFF. Variable domain in full (rest from reference TRBV9 and TRBJ1-1): DSGVTQTPKHLITATGQRVTLRCSPRSGDLSVYWYQQSLDQGLQFLIQYYNGEERAKGNILERFSAQQFPDLHSELNLSSLELGDSALYFCASSVTGQGWMNTEAFFGQGTRLTVV.

In this sample, this clone turned up once. This chain links TRBV7-9 with TRBJ2-5, with 14 bases lining up with TRBD2. CDR1 SEHNR and CDR2 FQNEAQ come from the germline V gene (reference sequence). V gave up 4 bases and J gave up 5 bases; unmatched junction bases: 9. This CDR3 comprises 17 residues. The CDR3 coding sequence is TGTGCCAGCAGCTGGCAAGGGACTAGCGGGAGCCGTGAGACCCAGTACTTC. Encoded protein: CASSWQGTSGSRETQYF.

The chain couples TRBV11-2 to TRBJ1-2, with 10 nucleotides matching TRBD1. The junction had 7 bases not matched to a gene; V was cut back by 5 bases and J by 4 bases. The length of the CDR3 is 15 residues. Germline loops: CDR1 SGHAT, CDR2 FQNNGV. The CDR3 DNA reads TGTGCCAGCAGCGATAAAGGGACAGGGGCCTATGGCTACACCTTC. Translating it yields CASSDKGTGAYGYTF.

This clone occurred once. The chain uses TRBV3-1 (or the pseudogene TRBV3-2) and TRBJ1-1, with TRBD1 identical over 8 bases. Germline V gene sequence: CDR1 LGHDT, CDR2 YNNKEL (reference sequence). The CDR3 contains 14 residues. Losses at the gene ends were 5 bases for V and 8 bases for J; bases not matched to a gene: 10. The chain's CDR3 is CASSYSHRDREAFF. CDR3 in DNA: TGTGCCAGCAGCTATAGCCACCGGGACAGGGAAGCTTTCTTT.

The V and J genes are TRBV4-3 and TRBJ2-3; a weak D match, TRBD2 (5 bases). This CDR3 has 16 amino acids. V was pared by 4 bases and J by 1 base, with 15 bases between. In germline, CDR1 is LGHNA, CDR2 YSLEER. The CDR3 protein is CASSLERGSGTDTQYF. For the CDR3, the DNA is TGCGCCAGCAGCCTAGAGAGAGGGTCGGGCACAGATACGCAGTATTTT.

This sequence joins TRBV28 and TRBJ2-7, with a possible D match to TRBD2 (7 bases). Germline V CDR1 and CDR2: MDHEN, SYDVKM. The length of the CDR3 is 18 residues. V gave up 6 bases and J gave up 3 bases, with 27 bases separating them. The CDR3, as DNA: TGTGCCAGCAGCCCTATAAACTATCGGCGGGGGCCCATCTACGAGCAGTACTTC. Protein sequence: CASSPINYRRGPIYEQYF.

This chain connects TRBV30 to TRBJ1-3; 8 bases match TRBD1. Germline V gene data show CDR1 as GTSNPN and CDR2 as SVGIG (reference sequence). The CDR3 runs 13 residues. The V and J ends lost 5 bases and 0 bases, in that order; junction bases with no gene match: 0. CDR3 nucleotide sequence: TGTGCCTGGGGGACAGGCTCTGGAAACACCATATATTTT. It codes for CAWGTGSGNTIYF.

The chain is built from TRBV4-2 and TRBJ1-4; the D gene is possibly TRBD1 (5 bases). Germline V CDR1 and CDR2: LGHNA, YNFKEQ. Trimming removed 0 bases at V and 5 bases at J, with 16 bases between. The CDR3 is made up of 17 amino acids. This chain's CDR3 is CASSQDPLGATNEKLFF. The CDR3 bases are TGTGCCAGCAGCCAAGACCCCCTAGGGGCGACCAATGAAAAACTGTTTTTT.